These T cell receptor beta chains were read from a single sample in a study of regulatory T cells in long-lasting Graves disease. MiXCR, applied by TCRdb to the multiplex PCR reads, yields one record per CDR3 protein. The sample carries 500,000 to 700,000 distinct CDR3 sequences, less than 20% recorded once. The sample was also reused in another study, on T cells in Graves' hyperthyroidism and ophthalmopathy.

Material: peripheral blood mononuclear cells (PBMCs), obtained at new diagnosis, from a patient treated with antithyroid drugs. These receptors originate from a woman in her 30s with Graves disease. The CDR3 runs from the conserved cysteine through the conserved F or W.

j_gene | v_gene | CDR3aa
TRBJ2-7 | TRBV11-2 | CASSLAGTSGRHEQYF
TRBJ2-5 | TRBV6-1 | CASGGQFVGTQYF
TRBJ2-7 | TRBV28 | CASSLNPAIDEQYF
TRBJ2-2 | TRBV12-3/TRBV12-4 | CASSFRTGGPGELFF
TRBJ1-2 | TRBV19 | CASSVDRGRNYGYTF
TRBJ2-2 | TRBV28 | CASRTQYRVGELFF
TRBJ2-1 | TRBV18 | CASSPRDRGEQFF
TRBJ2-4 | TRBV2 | CASREQGIAKNIQYF
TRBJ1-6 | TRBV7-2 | CASSLLRQGNSPLHF
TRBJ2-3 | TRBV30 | CAWRKDNSPDTQYF
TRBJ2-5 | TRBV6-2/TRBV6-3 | CASSYGWTGQGTQYF
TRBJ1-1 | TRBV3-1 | CASSQADRSNTEAFF
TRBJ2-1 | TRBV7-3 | CASSLKGVNNEQFF
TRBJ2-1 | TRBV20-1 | CSARDWESSYNEQFF
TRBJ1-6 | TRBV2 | CASSKEGYNSPLHF
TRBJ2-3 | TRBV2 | CASRGRLAGAASTDTQYF
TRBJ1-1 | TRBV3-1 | CASSPPGQRNTEAFF
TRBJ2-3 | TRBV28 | CASRRERTYF
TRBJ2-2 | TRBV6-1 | CASSEARGTGELFF
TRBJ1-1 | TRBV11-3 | CASSASVQRESKAFF
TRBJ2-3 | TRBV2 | CASSFGGFYTDTQYF
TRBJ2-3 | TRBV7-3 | CASSLLAGRSRQYF
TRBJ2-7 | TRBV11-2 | CASSQSPRGRRYEQYF
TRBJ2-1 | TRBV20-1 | CSAQRLAGGGSEQFF
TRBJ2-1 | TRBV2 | CASSESSGTYNEQFF
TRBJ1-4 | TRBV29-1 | CSVTTGLINEKLFF
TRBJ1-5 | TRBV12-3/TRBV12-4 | CASTWEGADRPQHF
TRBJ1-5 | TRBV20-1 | CSALVGDQNQPQHF
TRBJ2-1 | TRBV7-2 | CASRPASYNEQFF